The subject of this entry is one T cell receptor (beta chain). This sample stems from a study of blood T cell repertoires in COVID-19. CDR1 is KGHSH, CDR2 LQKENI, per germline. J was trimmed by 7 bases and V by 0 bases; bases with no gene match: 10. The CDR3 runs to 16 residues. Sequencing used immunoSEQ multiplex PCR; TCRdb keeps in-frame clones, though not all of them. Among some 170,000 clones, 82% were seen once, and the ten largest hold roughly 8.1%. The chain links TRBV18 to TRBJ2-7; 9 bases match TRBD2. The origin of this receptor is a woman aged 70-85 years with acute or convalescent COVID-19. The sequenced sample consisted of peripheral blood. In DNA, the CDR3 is TGTGCCAGCTCACCACCGGCTAGCGGGAACCCTCGAGAGCAGTACTTC. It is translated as CASSPPASGNPREQYF.